The clone carrying this T cell receptor (beta chain) came up many times. Its antigen is not identified. TCRdb recomputed calls from the reads with MiXCR, one row per CDR3 protein. The table includes approximately 7,300 distinct CDR3 sequences, around a sixth detected once. This sample was included in a study of liver allograft versus peripheral blood T cells. Study at large: Within transplanted livers, the T cell receptor repertoires were examined and compared against the repertoires present in the peripheral blood of liver transplant recipients.

This CDR3 region has 13 residues. Looked up from germline, CDR1 is DFQATT and CDR2 is SNEGSKA (reference sequence). General study results and limits: According to reports, the T cell receptor repertoires inside liver allografts differed from those in peripheral blood.

The TCR was taken from a human patient who had a liver transplant. Some T cells may arise from the graft donor. The V call is TRBV20-1, the J call TRBJ1-1, with D unresolved. CDR3 coding DNA: TGCAGCCCCGGTGGGCAGGTGAACACTGAAGCTTTCTTT. This translates into CSPGGQVNTEAFF.